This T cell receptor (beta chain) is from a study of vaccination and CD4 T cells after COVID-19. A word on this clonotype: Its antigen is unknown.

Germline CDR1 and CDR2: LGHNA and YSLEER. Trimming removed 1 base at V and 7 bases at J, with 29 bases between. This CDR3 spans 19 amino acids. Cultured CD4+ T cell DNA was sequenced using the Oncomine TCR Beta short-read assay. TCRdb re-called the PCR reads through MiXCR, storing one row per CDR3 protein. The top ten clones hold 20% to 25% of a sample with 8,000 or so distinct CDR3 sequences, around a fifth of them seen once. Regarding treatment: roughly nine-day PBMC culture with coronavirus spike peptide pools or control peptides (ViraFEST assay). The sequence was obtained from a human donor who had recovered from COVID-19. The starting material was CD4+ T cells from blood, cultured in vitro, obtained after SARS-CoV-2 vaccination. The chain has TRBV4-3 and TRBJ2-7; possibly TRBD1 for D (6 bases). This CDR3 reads CASSQVHGQLDWGKMEQYF. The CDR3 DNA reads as TGCGCCAGCAGCCAAGTTCATGGACAGTTGGATTGGGGAAAAATGGAGCAGTACTTC.